This T cell receptor beta chain was documented in a study of shared clonotypes between healthy human individuals. Overall study results and limits: A reduction in generation probabilities was seen for non-shared clonotypes relative to those shared by all four donors. Naive subsets typically showed greater estimated richness than memory subsets.

The V end was cut by 7 bases, the J end by 7 bases, with 20 bases between. This CDR3 comprises 14 residues. Germline assignment: CDR1 MDHEN and CDR2 SYDVKM. This clone occurred once. Its antigen is still unknown. Using about 220 ng DNA, about 29,000 T cell genomes, the sorted-subset replicate PCRs were run. Profiled with immunoSEQ multiplex PCR; TCRdb holds only in-frame clones, not every one. The sample holds roughly 2,500,000 clones, 93% seen once. The chain employs TRBV28 and TRBJ2-7; D is ambiguous. Sequencing used naive CD4+ T cells from PBMCs. Indicated subset: CD45RA+ positively selected. The source is a man aged 18 to 29 in good health. Some clones in this sample may be carry-over from other donors' samples. As DNA, the CDR3 is TGTGCCAGCAACTGGCTAGTCAGGAGCGAAGAGCAGTACTTC. Its translation is CASNWLVRSEEQYF.